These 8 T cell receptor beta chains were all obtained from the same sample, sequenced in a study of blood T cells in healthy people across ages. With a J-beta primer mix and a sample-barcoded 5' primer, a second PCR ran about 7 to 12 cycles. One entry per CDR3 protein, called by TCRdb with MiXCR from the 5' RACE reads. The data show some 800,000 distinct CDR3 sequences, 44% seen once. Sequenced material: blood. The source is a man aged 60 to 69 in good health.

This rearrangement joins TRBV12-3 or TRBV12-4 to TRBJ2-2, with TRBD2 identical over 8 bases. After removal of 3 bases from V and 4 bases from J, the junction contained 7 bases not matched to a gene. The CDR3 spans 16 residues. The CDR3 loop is CASSLIAGRPTGELFF. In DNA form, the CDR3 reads TGTGCCAGCAGTTTGATAGCGGGGAGACCCACCGGGGAGCTGTTTTTT.

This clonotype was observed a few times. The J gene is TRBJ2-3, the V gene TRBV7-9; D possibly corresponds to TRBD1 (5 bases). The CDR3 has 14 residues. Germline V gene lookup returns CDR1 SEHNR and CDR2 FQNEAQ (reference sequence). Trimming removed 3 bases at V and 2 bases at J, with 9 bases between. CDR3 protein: CASSFQGPTDTQYF. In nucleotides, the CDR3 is TGTGCCAGCAGCTTCCAGGGCCCCACAGATACGCAGTATTTT.

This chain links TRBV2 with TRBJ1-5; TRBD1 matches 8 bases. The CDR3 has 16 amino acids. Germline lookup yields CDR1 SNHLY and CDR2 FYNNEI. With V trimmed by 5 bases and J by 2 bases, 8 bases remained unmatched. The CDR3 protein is CASSIQGVRGNQPQHF. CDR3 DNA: TGTGCCAGCAGTATACAGGGGGTCCGCGGCAATCAGCCCCAGCATTTT.

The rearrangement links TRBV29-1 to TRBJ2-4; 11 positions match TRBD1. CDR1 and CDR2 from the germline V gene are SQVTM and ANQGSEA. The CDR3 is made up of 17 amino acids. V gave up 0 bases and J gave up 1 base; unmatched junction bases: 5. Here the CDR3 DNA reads TGCAGCGTTGAAGAAGGGACAGGGGGTATGGCCAAAAACATTCAGTACTTC. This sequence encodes CSVEEGTGGMAKNIQYF.

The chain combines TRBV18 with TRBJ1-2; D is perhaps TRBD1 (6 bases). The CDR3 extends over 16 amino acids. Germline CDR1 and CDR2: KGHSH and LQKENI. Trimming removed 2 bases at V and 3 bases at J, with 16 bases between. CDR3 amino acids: CASSPFNNEGDYGYTF. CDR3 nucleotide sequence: TGTGCCAGCTCACCATTTAATAATGAGGGGGACTATGGCTACACCTTC.

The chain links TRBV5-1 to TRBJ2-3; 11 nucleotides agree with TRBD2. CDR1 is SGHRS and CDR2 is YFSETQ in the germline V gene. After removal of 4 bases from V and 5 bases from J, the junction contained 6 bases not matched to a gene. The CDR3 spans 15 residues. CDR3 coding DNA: TGCGCCAGCAGCGGCGGACTAGCGGGTAGAGATACGCAGTATTTT. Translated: CASSGGLAGRDTQYF.

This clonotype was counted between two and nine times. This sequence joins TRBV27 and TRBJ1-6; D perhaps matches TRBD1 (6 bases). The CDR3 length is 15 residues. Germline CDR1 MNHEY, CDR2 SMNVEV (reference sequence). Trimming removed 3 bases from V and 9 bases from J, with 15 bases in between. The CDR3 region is CASSFLQGRTSPLHF. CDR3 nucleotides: TGTGCCAGCAGTTTTCTACAGGGTAGGACTTCACCCCTCCACTTT.

CDR3 loop: CAWSVLGARADEQYF. For the CDR3, the DNA is TGTGCCTGGAGTGTACTCGGGGCTAGAGCGGACGAGCAGTACTTC. V gene TRBV30 combines with J gene TRBJ2-7; D tentatively reads TRBD1 or TRBD2 (5 bases each). The CDR3 has 15 amino acids. Germline values: CDR1 GTSNPN, CDR2 SVGIG (reference sequence). Trimming took 0 bases from V and 5 from J, leaving 17 bases between them.